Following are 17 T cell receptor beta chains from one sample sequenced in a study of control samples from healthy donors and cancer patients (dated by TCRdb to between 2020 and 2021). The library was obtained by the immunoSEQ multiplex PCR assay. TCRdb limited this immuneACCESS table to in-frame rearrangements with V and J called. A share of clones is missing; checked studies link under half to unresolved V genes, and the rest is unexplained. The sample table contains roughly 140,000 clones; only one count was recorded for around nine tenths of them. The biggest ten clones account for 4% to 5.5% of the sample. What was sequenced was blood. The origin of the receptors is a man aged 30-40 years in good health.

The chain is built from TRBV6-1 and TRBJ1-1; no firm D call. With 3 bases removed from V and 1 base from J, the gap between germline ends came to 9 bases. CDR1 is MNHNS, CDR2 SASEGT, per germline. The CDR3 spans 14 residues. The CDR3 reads CASSDGDRNTEAFF. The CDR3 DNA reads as TGTGCCAGCAGTGATGGTGATCGGAACACTGAAGCTTTCTTT.

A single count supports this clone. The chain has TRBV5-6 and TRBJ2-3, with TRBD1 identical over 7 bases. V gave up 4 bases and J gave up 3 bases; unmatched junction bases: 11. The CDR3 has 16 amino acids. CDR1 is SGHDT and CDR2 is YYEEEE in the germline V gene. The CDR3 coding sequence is TGTGCCAGCAGCCTAAGACAGGGACCTAGGACAGATACGCAGTATTTT. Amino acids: CASSLRQGPRTDTQYF.

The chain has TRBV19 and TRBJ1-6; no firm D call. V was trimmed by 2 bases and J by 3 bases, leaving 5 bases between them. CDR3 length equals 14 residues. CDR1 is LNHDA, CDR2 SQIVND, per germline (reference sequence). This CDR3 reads CASSISSYNSPLHF. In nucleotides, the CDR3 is TGTGCCAGTAGTATAAGCAGCTATAATTCACCCCTCCACTTT.

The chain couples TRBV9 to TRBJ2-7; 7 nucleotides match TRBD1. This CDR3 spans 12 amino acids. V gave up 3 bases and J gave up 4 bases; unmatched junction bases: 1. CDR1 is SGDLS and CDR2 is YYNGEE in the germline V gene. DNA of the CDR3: TGTGCCAGCAGCGCACAGGGGTACGAGCAGTACTTC. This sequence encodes CASSAQGYEQYF. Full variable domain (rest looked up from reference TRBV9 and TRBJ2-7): DSGVTQTPKHLITATGQRVTLRCSPRSGDLSVYWYQQSLDQGLQFLIQYYNGEERAKGNILERFSAQQFPDLHSELNLSSLELGDSALYFCASSAQGYEQYFGPGTRLTVT.

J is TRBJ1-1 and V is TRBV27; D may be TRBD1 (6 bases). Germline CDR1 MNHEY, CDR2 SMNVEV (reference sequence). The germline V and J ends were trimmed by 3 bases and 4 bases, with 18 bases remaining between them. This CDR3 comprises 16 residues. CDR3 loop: CASSFFGQGRGTEAFF. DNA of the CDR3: TGTGCCAGCAGTTTTTTCGGTCAGGGCAGGGGCACTGAAGCTTTCTTT.

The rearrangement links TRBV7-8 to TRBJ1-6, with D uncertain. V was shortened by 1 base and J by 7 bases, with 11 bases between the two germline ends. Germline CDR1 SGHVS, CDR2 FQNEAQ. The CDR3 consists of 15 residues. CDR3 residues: CASSLESARNSPLHF. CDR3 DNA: TGTGCCAGCAGCTTAGAGTCCGCGAGAAATTCACCCCTCCACTTT.

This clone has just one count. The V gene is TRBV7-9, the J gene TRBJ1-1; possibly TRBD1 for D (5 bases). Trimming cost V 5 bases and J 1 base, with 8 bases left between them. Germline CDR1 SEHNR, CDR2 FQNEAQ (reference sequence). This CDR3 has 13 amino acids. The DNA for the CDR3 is TGTGCCAGCAGCCAACAGGAGAACACTGAAGCTTTCTTT. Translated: CASSQQENTEAFF.

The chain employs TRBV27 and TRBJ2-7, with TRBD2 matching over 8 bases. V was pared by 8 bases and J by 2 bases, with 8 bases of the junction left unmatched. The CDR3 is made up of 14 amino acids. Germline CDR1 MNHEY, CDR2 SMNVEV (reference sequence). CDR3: CASRRTSPPYEQYF. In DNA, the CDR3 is TGTGCCAGCCGGCGGACTAGCCCACCCTACGAGCAGTACTTC.

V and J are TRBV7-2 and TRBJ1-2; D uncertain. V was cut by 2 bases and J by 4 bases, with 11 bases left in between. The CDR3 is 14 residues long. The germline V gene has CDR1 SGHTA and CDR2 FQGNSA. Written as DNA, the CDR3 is TGTGCCAGCAGCTTAATGGGGTCAGCCTATGGCTACACCTTC. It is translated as CASSLMGSAYGYTF.

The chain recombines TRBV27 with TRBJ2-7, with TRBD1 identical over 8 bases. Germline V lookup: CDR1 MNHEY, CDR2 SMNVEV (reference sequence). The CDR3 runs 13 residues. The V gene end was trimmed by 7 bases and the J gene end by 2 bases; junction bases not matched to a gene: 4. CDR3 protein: CASKDRVAYEQYF. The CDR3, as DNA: TGTGCCAGCAAGGACAGGGTTGCCTACGAGCAGTACTTC.

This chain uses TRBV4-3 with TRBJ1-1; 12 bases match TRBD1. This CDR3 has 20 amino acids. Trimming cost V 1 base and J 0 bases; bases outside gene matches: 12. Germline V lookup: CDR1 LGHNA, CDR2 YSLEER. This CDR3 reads CASSQGWDRGPESLNTEAFF. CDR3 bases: TGCGCCAGCAGCCAAGGCTGGGACAGGGGGCCGGAAAGTTTGAACACTGAAGCTTTCTTT.

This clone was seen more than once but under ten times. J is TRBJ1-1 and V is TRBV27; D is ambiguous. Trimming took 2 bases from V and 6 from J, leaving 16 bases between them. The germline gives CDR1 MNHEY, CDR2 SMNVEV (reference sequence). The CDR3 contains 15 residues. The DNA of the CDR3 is TGTGCCAGCAGTTTACGTACCGCTCGGAGGGCTGAAGCTTTCTTT. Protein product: CASSLRTARRAEAFF.

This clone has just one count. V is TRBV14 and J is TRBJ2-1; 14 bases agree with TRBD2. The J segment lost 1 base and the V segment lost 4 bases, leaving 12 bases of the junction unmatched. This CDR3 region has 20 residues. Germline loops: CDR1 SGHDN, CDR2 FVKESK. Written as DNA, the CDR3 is TGTGCCAGCAGCCCCTCTTTGGGGACTAGCGGGAGAGGGTCCTACAATGAGCAGTTCTTC. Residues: CASSPSLGTSGRGSYNEQFF.

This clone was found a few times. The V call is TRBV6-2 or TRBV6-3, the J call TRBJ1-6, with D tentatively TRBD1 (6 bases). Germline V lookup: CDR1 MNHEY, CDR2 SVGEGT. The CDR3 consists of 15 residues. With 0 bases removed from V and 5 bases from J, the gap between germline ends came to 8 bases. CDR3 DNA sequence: TGTGCCAGCAGTTACTCGGGGGCCCATAATTCACCCCTCCACTTT. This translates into CASSYSGAHNSPLHF.

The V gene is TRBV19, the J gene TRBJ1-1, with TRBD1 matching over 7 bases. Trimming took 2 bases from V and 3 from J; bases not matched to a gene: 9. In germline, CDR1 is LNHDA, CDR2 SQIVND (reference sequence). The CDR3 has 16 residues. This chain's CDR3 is CASSITRGVADTEAFF. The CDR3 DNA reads TGTGCCAGTAGTATAACCAGGGGGGTAGCCGACACTGAAGCTTTCTTT.

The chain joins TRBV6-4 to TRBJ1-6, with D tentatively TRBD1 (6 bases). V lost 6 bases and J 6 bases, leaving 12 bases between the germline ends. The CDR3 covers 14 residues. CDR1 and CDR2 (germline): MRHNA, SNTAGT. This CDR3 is CASRLDRLNSPLHF. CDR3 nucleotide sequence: TGTGCCAGCAGACTGGACAGACTTAATTCACCCCTCCACTTT.

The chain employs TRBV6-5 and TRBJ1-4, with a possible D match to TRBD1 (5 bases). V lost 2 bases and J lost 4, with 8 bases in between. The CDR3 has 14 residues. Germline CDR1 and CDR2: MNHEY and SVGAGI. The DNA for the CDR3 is TGTGCCAGCAGTTACGGGACCGGTAATGAAAAACTGTTTTTT. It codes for CASSYGTGNEKLFF.